This T cell receptor (beta chain) was identified during a study of cytomegalovirus exposure and HLA in healthy donors. The CDR3 has 15 amino acids. Germline CDR1 and CDR2: SGHNT and YENEEA. Germline trimming cut 4 bases from V and 10 bases from J; bases unmatched to any gene: 10. Some clones are missing from TCRdb's copy, which holds only in-frame ones; the method was immunoSEQ multiplex PCR. The profile covers 100,000 to 150,000 clones, with approximately 92% appearing a single time and around 1.2% taken by the ten largest. This clone has just one count. The receptor's source is a young woman in good health and CMV-seronegative. The sequencing input was PBMCs. The chain has TRBV11-3 and TRBJ1-6; 7 bases map to TRBD1. The chain's CDR3 is CASSSTGSSDSPLHF. The CDR3 DNA reads as TGTGCCAGCAGCTCGACAGGGTCAAGTGACTCACCCCTCCACTTT.